A selection of T cell receptor beta chains follows, all from one sample in a study of cytomegalovirus exposure and HLA in healthy donors. Only in-frame clones appear in the TCRdb table, and some are missing; sequencing was by immunoSEQ multiplex PCR. The repertoire holds under 150,000 clones, with roughly 70% as singletons. The sequenced material came from PBMCs. Receptors were obtained from a man aged 18 to 29 in good health and CMV-seropositive. CDR3s include the opening cysteine and the closing phenylalanine or tryptophan. D genes are given only for firm matches. Clone size is not always given. Where it is, it says once, few, many or a class for expanded clones.

clone_size	d_call	v_call	j_call	cdr3_nt	cdr3_aa
NA	NA	TRBV7-8	TRBJ2-3	TGTGCCAGCAGCTTAGGTCGGGAGGATACGCAGTATTTT	CASSLGREDTQYF
NA	NA	TRBV5-6	TRBJ2-5	TGTGCCAGCAGCTTGATGCTAGTTCAGACCCAGTACTTC	CASSLMLVQTQYF
NA	NA	TRBV12-2	TRBJ1-5	TGTGCAAGTCGCTTATACAGACAGGGGATGAAGGGCAATCAGCCCCAGCATTTT	CASRLYRQGMKGNQPQHF
NA	TRBD1	TRBV11-3	TRBJ1-4	TGTGCCAGCAGCCCAGACAGGGCTCTGCTGAAAAATGAAAAACTGTTTTTT	CASSPDRALLKNEKLFF
NA	TRBD2	TRBV30	TRBJ2-3	TGTGCCTGGACTCATGCGGGGACTAACACAGATACGCAGTATTTT	CAWTHAGTNTDTQYF
few	TRBD1	TRBV5-1	TRBJ2-2	TGCGCCAGCGGAATAAGACAGGGGCACACCGGGGAGCTGTTTTTT	CASGIRQGHTGELFF
NA	TRBD1	TRBV6-5	TRBJ2-7	TGTGCCAGCAGCCTGGACAGGGGGCTGGACGAGCAGTACTTC	CASSLDRGLDEQYF
few	NA	TRBV6-5	TRBJ1-5	TGTGCCAGCGCCGGGGGGCATTATCAGCCCCAGCATTTT	CASAGGHYQPQHF
NA	TRBD2	TRBV5-1	TRBJ2-1	TGCGCCAGCAGCTTGTTGAGCGGGGGGGCTCAATTGGGGAATGAGCAGTTCTTC	CASSLLSGGAQLGNEQFF
NA	NA	TRBV29-1	TRBJ2-7	TGCAGCGTCACAGGACGGATCTCCTACGAGCAGTACTTC	CSVTGRISYEQYF
many	NA	TRBV4-2	TRBJ2-2	TGTGCCAGCAGCCGCGCCCAGGACGGGGAGCTGTTTTTT	CASSRAQDGELFF
few	NA	TRBV7-9	TRBJ1-6	TGTGCCAGCAGCTTAGTTCTCGGTAATTCACCCCTCCACTTT	CASSLVLGNSPLHF
few	NA	TRBV5-6	TRBJ1-2	TGTGCCAGCAGCGTCCGTGGCACCGTAAACTATGGCTACACCTTC	CASSVRGTVNYGYTF
NA	TRBD1	TRBV10-3	TRBJ1-2	TGTGCCATCAGTGACCCAAACAGGGGGACCGCTAACTATGGCTACACCTTC	CAISDPNRGTANYGYTF
NA	TRBD2	TRBV6-6	TRBJ2-5	TGTGCCAGTCGACTAGCGGGGGGTTCACAAGAGACCCAGTACTTC	CASRLAGGSQETQYF
NA	NA	TRBV5-4	TRBJ2-1	TGTGCCAGCAGCTTATTTGGGGCCGCACACAATGAGCAGTTCTTC	CASSLFGAAHNEQFF
NA	TRBD1	TRBV18	TRBJ1-2	TGTGCCAGCTCACCGATGGAGGGACAGGGAGCCTATGGCTACACCTTC	CASSPMEGQGAYGYTF
NA	NA	TRBV6-5	TRBJ1-2	TGTGCCAGCAGTTACGGGGGACTTCGTAACTATGGCTACACCTTC	CASSYGGLRNYGYTF
NA	TRBD1	TRBV9	TRBJ2-1	TGTGCCAGCAGCGTAGGGACAGGGGCCGACAATGAGCAGTTCTTC	CASSVGTGADNEQFF
few	TRBD1	TRBV6-1	TRBJ1-6	TGTGCCAGCAGTGAGGCGACAGGGAGAGGGGATTCACCCCTCCACTTT	CASSEATGRGDSPLHF
NA	NA	TRBV9	TRBJ2-5	TGTGCCAGCAGCGTAGGGACCCTAGCAAGCGAGACCCAGTACTTC	CASSVGTLASETQYF
NA	TRBD2	TRBV11-3	TRBJ2-3	TGTGCCAGCAGCGGGGGGGGGTCAGATACGCAGTATTTT	CASSGGGSDTQYF
NA	TRBD1	TRBV6-5	TRBJ1-1	TGTGCCAGCACCCAGGGACAGATCCCAACTGAAGCTTTCTTT	CASTQGQIPTEAFF
NA	TRBD1	TRBV5-1	TRBJ2-5	TGCGCCAGCAGCTTGGAAGGGTCAGGGGGAGAGACCCAGTACTTC	CASSLEGSGGETQYF
NA	TRBD1	TRBV28	TRBJ1-2	TGTGCCAGCAGTTCTACAGGGGGCGCCGGCGGCTACACCTTC	CASSSTGGAGGYTF
NA	TRBD2	TRBV4-1	TRBJ2-5	TGCGCCAGCAGCCAAGAGACGGGGGGGATCTCCCAAGAGACCCAGTACTTC	CASSQETGGISQETQYF
once	TRBD2	TRBV10-2	TRBJ2-3	TGCGCCAGCAGTAGAGCTAGCGGGGGAGAAGATACGCAGTATTTT	CASSRASGGEDTQYF
NA	NA	TRBV7-9	TRBJ1-5	TGTGCCAGCAGCCGACAAGGGGCCCAGCATTTT	CASSRQGAQHF
NA	TRBD1	TRBV5-1	TRBJ1-2	TGCGCCAGCAGTTTCACTCAGGGGGATTTAACCTTC	CASSFTQGDLTF
medium-sized	NA	TRBV6-6	TRBJ2-7	TGTGCCAGCAGAAAATCGGGAGACAGCTACGAGCAGTACTTC	CASRKSGDSYEQYF
NA	TRBD1	TRBV2	TRBJ1-1	TGTGCCAGCGCGGGGGGACAGGGCGGGTGGAACACTGAAGCTTTCTTT	CASAGGQGGWNTEAFF
NA	NA	TRBV6-4	TRBJ1-4	TGTGCCAGCAGTCCGGGGGGGGACAATGAAAAACTGTTTTTT	CASSPGGDNEKLFF
NA	TRBD2	TRBV7-2	TRBJ2-7	TGTGCCAGCAGCCTGGTCGGGACTAGCGGATCTACTCTTTTATACGAGCAGTACTTC	CASSLVGTSGSTLLYEQYF
few	TRBD1	TRBV2	TRBJ1-3	TGTGCCAGCAGAGGGACAGGGGTTGGAAACACCATATATTTT	CASRGTGVGNTIYF
NA	NA	TRBV6-5	TRBJ1-1	TGTGCCAGCAGGCCACAGGGAGTGAACACTGAAGCTTTCTTT	CASRPQGVNTEAFF
NA	NA	TRBV9	TRBJ2-7	TGTGCCAGCAGCGTAGATCAAGGGAGCAACGAGCAGTACTTC	CASSVDQGSNEQYF
NA	NA	TRBV9	TRBJ2-5	TGTGCCAGCAGCGAGACTAGATGGGCGACCCAGTACTTC	CASSETRWATQYF
NA	NA	TRBV28	TRBJ1-1	TGTGCCAGCAGTTTATCAGGGTCTGGGGGGGCTGAAGCTTTCTTT	CASSLSGSGGAEAFF
NA	TRBD1	TRBV19	TRBJ1-6	TGTGCCAGTAGTGCCGGGACAGGGTCATTTTCACCCCTCCACTTT	CASSAGTGSFSPLHF
NA	NA	TRBV27	TRBJ1-3	TGTGCCACGAGACAGCTTAACTCTGGAAACACCATATATTTT	CATRQLNSGNTIYF
NA	TRBD1	TRBV27	TRBJ1-1	TGTGCCAGCAGTCCACAGGGACAGGGTAGGGGTGCAGCTTTCTTT	CASSPQGQGRGAAFF
NA	NA	TRBV5-1	TRBJ2-7	TGCGCCAGCAGCTCGGACTTGGGGTCCTACGAGCAGTACTTC	CASSSDLGSYEQYF
NA	NA	TRBV5-6	TRBJ1-4	TGTGCCAGCAGTGAGGGGGGGGAAAAACTGTTTTTT	CASSEGGEKLFF
NA	TRBD1	TRBV28	TRBJ2-5	TGTGCCAGCAGTTCCTACAGGGGTGAGGGGGAGACCCAGTACTTC	CASSSYRGEGETQYF
NA	TRBD1	TRBV2	TRBJ2-4	TGTGCCAGCCGACCGGGGACAGGGGGAAACATTCAGTACTTC	CASRPGTGGNIQYF
NA	NA	TRBV7-8	TRBJ1-1	TGTGCCAGCAGCTTAGAAAATAGGGGGTTGTACACTGAAGCTTTCTTT	CASSLENRGLYTEAFF
few	NA	TRBV5-1	TRBJ1-1	TGCGCCAGCAGCTCGGGAAGGAACACTGAAGCTTTCTTT	CASSSGRNTEAFF